The 14 T cell receptor beta chains presented below share a single source sample, sequenced in a study of cytomegalovirus exposure and HLA in healthy donors. Clones were read by immunoSEQ multiplex PCR, and TCRdb kept only the in-frame ones, dropping some. The sample includes about 220,000 clones, around 90% of them seen just once. The specimen sequenced was PBMCs. The origin of the receptors is a woman aged 18-35 years in good health and CMV-seronegative.

The rearrangement uses TRBV30 and TRBJ2-1; 8 nucleotides align to TRBD2. Trimming cost V 0 bases and J 4 bases; bases outside gene matches: 8. The CDR3 sequence is 16 residues long. The germline gives CDR1 GTSNPN, CDR2 SVGIG (reference sequence). The CDR3 nucleotides read TGTGCCTGGAGTGTTATCAGTAGCGGGACTTACAATGAGCAGTTCTTC. This encodes CAWSVISSGTYNEQFF.

This sequence joins TRBV5-1 and TRBJ2-1; 12 bases are shared with TRBD2. The germline V gene encodes CDR1 SGHRS and CDR2 YFSETQ. The CDR3 spans 17 residues. J gave up 7 bases and V 0 bases, and 8 bases lay outside the gene matches. Here the CDR3 DNA reads TGCGCCAGCAGCTTGGGTTTCGGACTAGCGGGAAGTAATGAGCAGTTCTTC. Translating it yields CASSLGFGLAGSNEQFF.

This rearrangement joins TRBV30 to TRBJ1-5; D remains ambiguous. CDR3 length: 13 amino acids. The V end lost 0 bases, the J end lost 10 bases, and 13 bases lay between the germline ends. The V gene's germline CDR1 is GTSNPN and CDR2 SVGIG (reference sequence). CDR3 nucleotides: TGTGCCTGGAGTGTATTCGGGTGGAGCCCCCAGCATTTT. Protein product: CAWSVFGWSPQHF.

V is TRBV27 and J is TRBJ1-6, with 7 nucleotides matching TRBD1. The CDR3 has 14 residues. Germline trimming cut 4 bases from V and 10 bases from J; bases unmatched to any gene: 7. In germline, CDR1 is MNHEY, CDR2 SMNVEV (reference sequence). CDR3 region: CASSSTGNGSPLHF. CDR3 in DNA: TGTGCCAGCAGTTCGACAGGGAACGGGTCACCCCTCCACTTT.

The rearrangement uses TRBV6-5 and TRBJ1-2; 7 bases are a match to TRBD1. The CDR3 covers 13 residues. CDR1 and CDR2 (germline): MNHEY, SVGAGI. Trimming took 6 bases from V and 4 from J; bases not matched to a gene: 5. CDR3 in DNA: TGTGCCAGCAGCCGGACAGGTCCCTATGGCTACACCTTC. Protein: CASSRTGPYGYTF.

The V call is TRBV5-6, the J call TRBJ2-7; TRBD2 aligns across 8 bases. In germline, CDR1 is SGHDT, CDR2 YYEEEE. Germline trimming cut 2 bases from V and 2 bases from J; bases unmatched to any gene: 9. The length of the CDR3 is 16 residues. In nucleotides, the CDR3 is TGTGCCAGCAGCTTCACCCCACTAGCGGCTGCCTACGAGCAGTACTTC. The encoded protein is CASSFTPLAAAYEQYF.

V gene TRBV6-5 combines with J gene TRBJ1-2; 10 nucleotides align to TRBD1. Germline V gene lookup returns CDR1 MNHEY and CDR2 SVGAGI. The CDR3 is 14 amino acids. V trimming: 5 bases; J trimming: 4 bases; junction bases outside the gene matches: 4. DNA of the CDR3: TGTGCCAGCAGTGAGACAGGGGGCTTCTATGGCTACACCTTC. It specifies CASSETGGFYGYTF.

The chain joins TRBV7-3 to TRBJ1-2; the D gene is possibly TRBD1 (5 bases). Trimming removed 2 bases from V and 5 bases from J, with 12 bases in between. Germline CDR1 reads SGHTA; CDR2 reads FQGTGA. The CDR3 sequence is 14 residues long. CDR3 amino acids: CASSLLTATYGYTF. Written as DNA, the CDR3 is TGTGCCAGCAGCTTATTGACAGCGACGTATGGCTACACCTTC.

V and J are TRBV27 and TRBJ1-6; D remains unclear. V was cut by 6 bases and J by 8 bases, with 17 bases left in between. The germline V gene encodes CDR1 MNHEY and CDR2 SMNVEV (reference sequence). The CDR3 totals 15 residues. The CDR3, as DNA: TGTGCCAGCAGAAGGAGAGGACGGGGTGATTCACCCCTCCACTTT. Protein: CASRRRGRGDSPLHF.

The count of this clone is one. The J gene is TRBJ2-2, the V gene TRBV11-2; the match to TRBD1 covers 10 bases. The trim removed 7 bases at V and 3 bases at J, leaving 8 bases unmatched. Germline V lookup: CDR1 SGHAT, CDR2 FQNNGV. This CDR3 contains 16 residues. The CDR3 nucleotides read TGTGCCAGCATCGACGTTGGACAGGGGGACACCGGGGAGCTGTTTTTT. Translated, it gives CASIDVGQGDTGELFF.

The chain is built from TRBV5-1 and TRBJ2-1; 8 bases match TRBD2. Germline trimming cut 4 bases from V and 3 bases from J; bases unmatched to any gene: 9. This CDR3 spans 16 amino acids. Germline V gives CDR1 SGHRS, CDR2 YFSETQ. The CDR3 is CASSGGAGVNYNEQFF. The CDR3 DNA reads TGCGCCAGCAGCGGGGGAGCGGGAGTGAACTACAATGAGCAGTTCTTC.

The CDR3 bases are TGTGCCAGCTCACCAACAAAGACGGGTGGGACTGAAGCTTTCTTT. Its protein is CASSPTKTGGTEAFF. The genes are TRBV18 and TRBJ1-1; no reliable D call. This CDR3 has 15 amino acids. Germline V gives CDR1 KGHSH, CDR2 LQKENI. V was trimmed by 2 bases and J by 5 bases, leaving 15 bases between them.

V gene TRBV7-9 combines with J gene TRBJ1-5; D gene uncertain. The germline CDR1 and CDR2 sequences are SEHNR and FQNEAQ (reference sequence). The V end lost 6 bases, the J end lost 8 bases, and 11 bases lay between the germline ends. There are 12 residues in the CDR3. CDR3 loop: CASRRSIKPQHF. Here the CDR3 DNA reads TGTGCCAGCAGACGAAGCATAAAGCCCCAGCATTTT.

The chain is built from TRBV9 and TRBJ1-2; D perhaps matches TRBD1 (6 bases). Germline V CDR1 and CDR2: SGDLS, YYNGEE. CDR3 length: 15 amino acids. V was shortened by 0 bases and J by 6 bases, with 15 bases between the two germline ends. The CDR3 sequence: CASSVDRVRINGYTF. The CDR3 DNA sequence: TGTGCCAGCAGCGTAGACAGGGTGCGGATCAATGGCTACACCTTC.